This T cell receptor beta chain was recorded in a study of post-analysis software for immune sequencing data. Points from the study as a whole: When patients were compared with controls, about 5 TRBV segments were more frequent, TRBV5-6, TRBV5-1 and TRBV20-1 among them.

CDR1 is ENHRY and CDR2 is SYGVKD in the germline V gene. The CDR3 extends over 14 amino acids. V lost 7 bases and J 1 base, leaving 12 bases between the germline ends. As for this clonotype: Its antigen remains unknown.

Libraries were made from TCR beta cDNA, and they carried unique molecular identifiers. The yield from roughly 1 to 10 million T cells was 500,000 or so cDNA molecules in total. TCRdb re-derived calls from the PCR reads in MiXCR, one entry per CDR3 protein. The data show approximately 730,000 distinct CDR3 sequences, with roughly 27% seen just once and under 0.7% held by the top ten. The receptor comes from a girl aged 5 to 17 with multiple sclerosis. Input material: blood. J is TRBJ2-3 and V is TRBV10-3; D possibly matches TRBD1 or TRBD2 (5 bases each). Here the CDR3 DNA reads TGTGCCATCACCGAGGGCAGGGGCACAGATACGCAGTATTTT. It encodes CAITEGRGTDTQYF.